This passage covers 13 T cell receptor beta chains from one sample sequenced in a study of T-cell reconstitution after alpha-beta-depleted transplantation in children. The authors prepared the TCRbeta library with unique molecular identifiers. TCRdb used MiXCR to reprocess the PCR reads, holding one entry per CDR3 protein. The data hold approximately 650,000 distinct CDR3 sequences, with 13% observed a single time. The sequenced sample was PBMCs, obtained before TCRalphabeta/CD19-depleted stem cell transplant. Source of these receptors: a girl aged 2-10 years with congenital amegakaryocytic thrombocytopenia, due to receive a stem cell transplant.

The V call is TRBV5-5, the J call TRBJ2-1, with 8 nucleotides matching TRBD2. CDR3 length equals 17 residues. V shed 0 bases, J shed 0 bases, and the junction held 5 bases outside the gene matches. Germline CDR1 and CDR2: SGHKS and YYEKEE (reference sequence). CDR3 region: CASSLGTGGSSYNEQFF. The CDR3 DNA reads TGTGCCAGCAGCTTGGGAACGGGAGGGAGCTCCTACAATGAGCAGTTCTTC.

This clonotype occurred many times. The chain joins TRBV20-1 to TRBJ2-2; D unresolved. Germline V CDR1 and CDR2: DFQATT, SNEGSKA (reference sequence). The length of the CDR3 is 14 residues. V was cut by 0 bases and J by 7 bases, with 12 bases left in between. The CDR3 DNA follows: TGCAGTGCTAGAGAATCGATAGCAGGCGGGGAGCTGTTTTTT. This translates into CSARESIAGGELFF.

CDR3 in amino acids: CASSLAPVQETQYF. CDR3 sequence (DNA): TGTGCCAGCAGTTTAGCACCTGTACAAGAGACCCAGTACTTC. The gene calls are TRBV12-3 or TRBV12-4 and TRBJ2-5; D is uncertain. Trimming stripped 0 bases from V and 2 bases from J, with 7 bases between. This CDR3 comprises 14 residues.

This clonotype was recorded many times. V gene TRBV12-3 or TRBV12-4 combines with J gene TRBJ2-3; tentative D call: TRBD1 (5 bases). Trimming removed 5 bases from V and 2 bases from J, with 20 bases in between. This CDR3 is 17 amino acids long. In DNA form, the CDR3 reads TGTGCCAGCAGTCTTGGCACCGGTAGACAGCTCACAGATACGCAGTATTTT. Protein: CASSLGTGRQLTDTQYF.

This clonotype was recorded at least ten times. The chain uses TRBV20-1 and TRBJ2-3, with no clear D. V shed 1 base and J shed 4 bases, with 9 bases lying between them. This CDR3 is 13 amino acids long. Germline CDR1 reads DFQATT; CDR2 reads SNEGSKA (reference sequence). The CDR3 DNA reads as TGCAGTGCTAGAGGGCAGTTTCCAGATACGCAGTATTTT. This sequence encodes CSARGQFPDTQYF.

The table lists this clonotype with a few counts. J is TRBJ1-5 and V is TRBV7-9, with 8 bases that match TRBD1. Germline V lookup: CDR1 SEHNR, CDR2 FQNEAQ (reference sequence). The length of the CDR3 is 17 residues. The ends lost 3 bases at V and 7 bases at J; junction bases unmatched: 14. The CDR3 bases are TGTGCCAGCAGCTTTTCCACGTCCAGGGGGCGCCGACAGCCCCAGCATTTT. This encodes CASSFSTSRGRRQPQHF.

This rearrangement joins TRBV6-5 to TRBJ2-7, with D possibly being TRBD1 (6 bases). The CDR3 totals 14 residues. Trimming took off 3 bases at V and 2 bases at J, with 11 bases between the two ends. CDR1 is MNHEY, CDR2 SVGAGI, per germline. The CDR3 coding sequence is TGTGCCAGCAGTTATGAGCGGACAGCCTACGAGCAGTACTTC. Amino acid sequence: CASSYERTAYEQYF.

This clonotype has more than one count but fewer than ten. The CDR3 nucleotides read TGTGCCAGCAGCTTAAACTCCGGGACTAGCGGGAGCGATGAGCAGTTCTTC. Protein: CASSLNSGTSGSDEQFF. V is TRBV7-2 and J is TRBJ2-1; 14 nucleotides align to TRBD2. The trim removed 2 bases at V and 8 bases at J, leaving 8 bases unmatched. The CDR3 has 17 residues. Germline CDR1 and CDR2: SGHTA and FQGNSA.

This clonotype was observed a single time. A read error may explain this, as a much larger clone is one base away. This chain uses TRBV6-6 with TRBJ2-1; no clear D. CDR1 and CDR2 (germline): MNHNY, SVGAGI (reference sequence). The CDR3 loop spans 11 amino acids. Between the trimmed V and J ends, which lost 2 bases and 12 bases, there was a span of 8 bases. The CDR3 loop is CASSYRYGQFF. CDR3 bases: TGTGCCAGCAGTTACAGGTATGGGCAGTTCTTC.

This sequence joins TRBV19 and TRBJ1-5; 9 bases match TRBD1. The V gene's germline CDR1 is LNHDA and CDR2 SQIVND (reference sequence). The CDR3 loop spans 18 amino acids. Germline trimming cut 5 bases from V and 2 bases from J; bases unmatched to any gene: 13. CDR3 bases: TGTGCCAGTAGTTTATACCTGGACAGGGGAGGGGGCAATCAGCCCCAGCATTTT. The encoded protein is CASSLYLDRGGGNQPQHF.

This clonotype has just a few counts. CDR3 loop: CATRLAGVNEQFF. The CDR3 nucleotides read TGTGCCACGAGACTAGCGGGGGTCAATGAGCAGTTCTTC. This chain uses TRBV15 with TRBJ2-1; 12 bases line up with TRBD2. The germline gives CDR1 LNHNV, CDR2 YYDKDF (reference sequence). The trim removed 9 bases at V and 6 bases at J, leaving 3 bases unmatched. The CDR3 has 13 residues.

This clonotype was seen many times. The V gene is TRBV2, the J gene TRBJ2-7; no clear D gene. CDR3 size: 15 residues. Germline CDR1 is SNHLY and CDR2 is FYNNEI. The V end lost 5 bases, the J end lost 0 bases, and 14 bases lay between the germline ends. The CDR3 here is CASSLESGGSYEQYF. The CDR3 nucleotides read TGTGCCAGCAGTCTTGAGAGTGGCGGCTCCTACGAGCAGTACTTC.

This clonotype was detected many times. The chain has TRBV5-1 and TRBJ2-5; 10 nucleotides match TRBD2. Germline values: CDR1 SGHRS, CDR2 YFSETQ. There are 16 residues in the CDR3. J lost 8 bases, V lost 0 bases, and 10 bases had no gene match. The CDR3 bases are TGCGCCAGCAGCTTGGCCTCTAGCGGGAGTATTGCTACCCAGTACTTC. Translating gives CASSLASSGSIATQYF.